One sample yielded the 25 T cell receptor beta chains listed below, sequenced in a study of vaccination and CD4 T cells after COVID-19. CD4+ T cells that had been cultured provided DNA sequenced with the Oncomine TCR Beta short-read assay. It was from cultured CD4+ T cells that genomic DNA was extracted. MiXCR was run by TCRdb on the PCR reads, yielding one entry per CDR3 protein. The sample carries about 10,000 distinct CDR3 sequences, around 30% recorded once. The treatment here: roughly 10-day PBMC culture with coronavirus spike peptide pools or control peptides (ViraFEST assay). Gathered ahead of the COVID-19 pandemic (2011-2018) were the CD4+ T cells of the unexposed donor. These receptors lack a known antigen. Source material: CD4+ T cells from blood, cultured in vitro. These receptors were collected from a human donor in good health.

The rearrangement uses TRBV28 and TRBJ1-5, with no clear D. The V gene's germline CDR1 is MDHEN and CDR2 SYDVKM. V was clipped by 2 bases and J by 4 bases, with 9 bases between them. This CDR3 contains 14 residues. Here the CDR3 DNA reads TGTGCCAGCAGTTTAATGTCCAGGAATCAGCCCCAGCATTTT. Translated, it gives CASSLMSRNQPQHF.

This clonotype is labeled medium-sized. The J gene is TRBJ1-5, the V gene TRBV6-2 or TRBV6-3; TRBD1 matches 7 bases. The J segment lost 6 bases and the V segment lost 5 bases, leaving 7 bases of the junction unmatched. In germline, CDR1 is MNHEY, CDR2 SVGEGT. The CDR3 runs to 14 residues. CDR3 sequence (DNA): TGTGCCAGCAGTCTCCGACAGGGAGGTCAGCCCCAGCATTTT. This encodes CASSLRQGGQPQHF.

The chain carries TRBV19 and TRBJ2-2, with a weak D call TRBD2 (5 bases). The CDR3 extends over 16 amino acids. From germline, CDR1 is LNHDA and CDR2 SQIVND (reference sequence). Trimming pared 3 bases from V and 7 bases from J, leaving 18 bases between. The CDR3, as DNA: TGTGCCAGTAGTATTAGACGGGGAAAACACGGCGGGGAGCTGTTTTTT. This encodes CASSIRRGKHGGELFF.

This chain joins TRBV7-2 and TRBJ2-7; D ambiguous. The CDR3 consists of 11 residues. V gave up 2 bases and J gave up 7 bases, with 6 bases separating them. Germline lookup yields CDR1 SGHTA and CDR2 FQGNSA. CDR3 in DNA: TGTGCCAGCAGCTTACGGCGGGAGCAGTACTTC. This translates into CASSLRREQYF.

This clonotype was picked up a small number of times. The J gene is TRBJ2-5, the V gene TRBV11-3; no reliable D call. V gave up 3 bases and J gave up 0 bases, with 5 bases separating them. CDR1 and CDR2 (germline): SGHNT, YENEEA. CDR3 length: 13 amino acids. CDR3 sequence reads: CASSLGYQETQYF. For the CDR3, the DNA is TGTGCCAGCAGCTTGGGGTACCAAGAGACCCAGTACTTC. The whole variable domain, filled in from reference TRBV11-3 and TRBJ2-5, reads EAGVVQSPRYKIIEKKQPVAFWCNPISGHNTLYWYLQNLGQGPELLIRYENEEAVDDSQLPKDRFSAERLKGVDSTLKIQPAELGDSAVYLCASSLGYQETQYFGPGTRLLVL.

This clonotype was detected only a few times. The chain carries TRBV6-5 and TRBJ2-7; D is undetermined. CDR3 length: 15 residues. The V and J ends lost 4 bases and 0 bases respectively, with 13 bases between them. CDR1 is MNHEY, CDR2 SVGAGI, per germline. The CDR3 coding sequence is TGTGCCAGCAGTTCTCGGACGGGCAGCTCCTACGAGCAGTACTTC. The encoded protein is CASSSRTGSSYEQYF.

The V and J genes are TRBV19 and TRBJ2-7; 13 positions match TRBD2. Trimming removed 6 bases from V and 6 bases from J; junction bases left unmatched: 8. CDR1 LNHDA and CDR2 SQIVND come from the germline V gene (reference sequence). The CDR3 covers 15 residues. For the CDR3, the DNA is TGTGCCAGTAGGCACAGACTAGCGGGAGGTTTCGAGCAGTACTTC. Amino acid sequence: CASRHRLAGGFEQYF.

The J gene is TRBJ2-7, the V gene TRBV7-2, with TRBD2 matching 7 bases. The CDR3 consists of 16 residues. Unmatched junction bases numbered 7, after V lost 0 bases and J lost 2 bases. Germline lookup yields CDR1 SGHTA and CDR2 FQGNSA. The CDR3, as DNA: TGTGCCAGCAGCTTAGCGCCGGCTAGCGGTGCCTACGAGCAGTACTTC. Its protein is CASSLAPASGAYEQYF.

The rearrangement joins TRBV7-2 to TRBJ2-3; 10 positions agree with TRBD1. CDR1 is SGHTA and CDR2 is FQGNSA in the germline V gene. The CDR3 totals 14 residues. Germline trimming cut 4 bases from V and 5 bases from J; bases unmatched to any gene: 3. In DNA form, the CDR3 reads TGTGCCAGCAGCTCTTGGACAGGGGGAGATACGCAGTATTTT. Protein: CASSSWTGGDTQYF. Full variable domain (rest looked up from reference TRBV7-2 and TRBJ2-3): GAGVSQSPSNKVTEKGKDVELRCDPISGHTALYWYRQSLGQGLEFLIYFQGNSAPDKSGLPSDRFSAERTGGSVSTLTIQRTQQEDSAVYLCASSSWTGGDTQYFGPGTRLTVL.

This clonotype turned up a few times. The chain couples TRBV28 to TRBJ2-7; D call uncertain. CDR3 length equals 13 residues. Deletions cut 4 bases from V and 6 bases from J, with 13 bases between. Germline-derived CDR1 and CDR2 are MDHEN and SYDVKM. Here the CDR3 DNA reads TGTGCCAGCAGTTCCGCCCGCCCTGGCGAGCAGTACTTC. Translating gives CASSSARPGEQYF.

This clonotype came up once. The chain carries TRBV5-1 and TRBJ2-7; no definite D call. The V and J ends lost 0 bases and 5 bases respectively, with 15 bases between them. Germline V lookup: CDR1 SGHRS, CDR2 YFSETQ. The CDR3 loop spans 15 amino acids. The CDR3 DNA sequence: TGCGCCAGCAGCTTGGATGGTCGGGCTATCCACGAGCAGTACTTC. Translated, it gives CASSLDGRAIHEQYF.

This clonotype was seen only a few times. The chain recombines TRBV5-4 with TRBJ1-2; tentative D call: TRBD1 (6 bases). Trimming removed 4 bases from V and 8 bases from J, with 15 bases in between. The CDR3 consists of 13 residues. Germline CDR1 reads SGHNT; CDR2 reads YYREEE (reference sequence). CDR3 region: CASSPVQGRGYTF. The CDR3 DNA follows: TGTGCCAGCAGCCCCGTCCAGGGGAGAGGCTACACCTTC. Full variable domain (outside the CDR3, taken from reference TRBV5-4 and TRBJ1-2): ETGVTQSPTHLIKTRGQQVTLRCSSQSGHNTVSWYQQALGQGPQFIFQYYREEENGRGNFPPRFSGLQFPNYSSELNVNALELDDSALYLCASSPVQGRGYTFGSGTRLTVV.

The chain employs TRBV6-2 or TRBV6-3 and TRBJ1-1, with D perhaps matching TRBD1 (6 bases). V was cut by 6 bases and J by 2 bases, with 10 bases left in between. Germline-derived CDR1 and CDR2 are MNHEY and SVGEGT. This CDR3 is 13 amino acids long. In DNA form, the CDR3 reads TGTGCCAGCAGCTGGACAGTCAACACTGAAGCTTTCTTT. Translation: CASSWTVNTEAFF.

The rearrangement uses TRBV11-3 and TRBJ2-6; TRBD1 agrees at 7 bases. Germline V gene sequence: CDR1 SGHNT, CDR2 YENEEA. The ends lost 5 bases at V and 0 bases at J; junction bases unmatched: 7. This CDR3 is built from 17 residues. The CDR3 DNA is TGTGCCAGCAGCACTCGACAGGGACGCTCTGGGGCCAACGTCCTGACTTTC. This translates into CASSTRQGRSGANVLTF.

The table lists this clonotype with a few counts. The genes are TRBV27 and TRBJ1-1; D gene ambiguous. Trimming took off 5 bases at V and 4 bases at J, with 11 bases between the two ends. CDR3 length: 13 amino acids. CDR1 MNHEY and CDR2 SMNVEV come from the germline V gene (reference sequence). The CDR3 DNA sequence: TGTGCCAGCAGTGGAGGAGTGTCCACTGAAGCTTTCTTT. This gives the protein CASSGGVSTEAFF.

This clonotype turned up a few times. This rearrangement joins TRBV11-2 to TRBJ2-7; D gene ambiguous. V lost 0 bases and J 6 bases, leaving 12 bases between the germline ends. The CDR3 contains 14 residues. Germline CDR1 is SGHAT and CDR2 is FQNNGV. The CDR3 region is CASSLEFGFSEQYF. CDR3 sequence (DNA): TGTGCCAGCAGCTTAGAGTTCGGTTTTAGCGAGCAGTACTTC.

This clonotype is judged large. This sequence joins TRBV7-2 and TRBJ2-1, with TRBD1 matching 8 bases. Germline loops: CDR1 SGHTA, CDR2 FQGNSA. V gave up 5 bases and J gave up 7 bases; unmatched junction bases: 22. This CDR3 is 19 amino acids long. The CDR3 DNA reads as TGTGCCAGCAGCCTAAGATGGGCAGGGGGCGCGCGATGGTCAAATGAGCAGTTCTTC. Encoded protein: CASSLRWAGGARWSNEQFF.

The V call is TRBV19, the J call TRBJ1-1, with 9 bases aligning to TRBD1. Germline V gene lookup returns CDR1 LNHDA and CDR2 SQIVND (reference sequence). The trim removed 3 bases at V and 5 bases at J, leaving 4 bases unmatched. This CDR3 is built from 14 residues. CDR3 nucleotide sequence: TGTGCCAGTAGTATCTACAGGGGGCCAACTGAAGCTTTCTTT. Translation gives CASSIYRGPTEAFF.

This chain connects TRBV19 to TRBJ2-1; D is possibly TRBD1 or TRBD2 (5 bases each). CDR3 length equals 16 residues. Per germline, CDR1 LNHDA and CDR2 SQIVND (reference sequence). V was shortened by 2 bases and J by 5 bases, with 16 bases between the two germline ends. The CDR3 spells CASSIWGWNRNNEQFF. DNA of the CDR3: TGTGCCAGTAGTATATGGGGGTGGAACAGGAACAATGAGCAGTTCTTC. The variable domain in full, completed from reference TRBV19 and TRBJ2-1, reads DGGITQSPKYLFRKEGQNVTLSCEQNLNHDAMYWYRQDPGQGLRLIYYSQIVNDFQKGDIAEGYSVSREKKESFPLTVTSAQKNPTAFYLCASSIWGWNRNNEQFFGPGTRLTVL.

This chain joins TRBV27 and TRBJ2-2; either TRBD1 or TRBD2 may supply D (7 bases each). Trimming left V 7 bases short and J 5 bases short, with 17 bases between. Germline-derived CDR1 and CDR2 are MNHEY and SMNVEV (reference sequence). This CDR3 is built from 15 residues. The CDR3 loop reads CASNPGGGGTGELFF. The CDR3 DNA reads TGTGCCAGCAACCCAGGGGGGGGAGGGACCGGGGAGCTGTTTTTT.

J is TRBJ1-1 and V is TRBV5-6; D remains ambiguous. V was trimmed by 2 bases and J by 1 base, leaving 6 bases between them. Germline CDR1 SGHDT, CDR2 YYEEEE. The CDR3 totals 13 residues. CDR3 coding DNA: TGTGCCAGCAGCTTCAAGGGGAACACTGAAGCTTTCTTT. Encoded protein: CASSFKGNTEAFF. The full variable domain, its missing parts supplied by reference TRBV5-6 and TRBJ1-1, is DAGVTQSPTHLIKTRGQQVTLRCSPKSGHDTVSWYQQALGQGPQFIFQYYEEEERQRGNFPDRFSGHQFPNYSSELNVNALLLGDSALYLCASSFKGNTEAFFGQGTRLTVV.

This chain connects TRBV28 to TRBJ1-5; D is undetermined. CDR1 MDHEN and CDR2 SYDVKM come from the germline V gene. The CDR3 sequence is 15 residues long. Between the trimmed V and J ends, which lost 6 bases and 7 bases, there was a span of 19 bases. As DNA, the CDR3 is TGTGCCAGCAGCCCGAAGGGCCTTTCCGGCCAGCCCCAGCATTTT. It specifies CASSPKGLSGQPQHF.

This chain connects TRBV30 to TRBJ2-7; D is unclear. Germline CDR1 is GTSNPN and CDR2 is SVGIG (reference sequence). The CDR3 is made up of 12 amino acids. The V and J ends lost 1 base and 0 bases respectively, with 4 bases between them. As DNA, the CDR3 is TGTGCCTGGAGTGAAAGCTCCTACGAGCAGTACTTC. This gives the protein CAWSESSYEQYF.

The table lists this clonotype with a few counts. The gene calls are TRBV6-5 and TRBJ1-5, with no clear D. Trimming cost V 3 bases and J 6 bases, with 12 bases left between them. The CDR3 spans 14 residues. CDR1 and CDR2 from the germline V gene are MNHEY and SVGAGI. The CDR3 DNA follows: TGTGCCAGCAGTTATCGGGATCGGGGTCAGCCCCAGCATTTT. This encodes CASSYRDRGQPQHF.

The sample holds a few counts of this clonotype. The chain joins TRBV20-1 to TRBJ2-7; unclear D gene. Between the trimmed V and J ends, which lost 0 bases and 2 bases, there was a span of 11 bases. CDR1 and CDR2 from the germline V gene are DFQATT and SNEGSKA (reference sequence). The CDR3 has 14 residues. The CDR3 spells CSARDSHRTYEQYF. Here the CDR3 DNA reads TGCAGTGCTAGAGACTCGCACCGAACCTACGAGCAGTACTTC.